Listed below are T cell receptor beta chains from one sample, sequenced in a study of blood T cell repertoires in COVID-19. Sequenced by immunoSEQ multiplex PCR; TCRdb stores in-frame clones only, minus some. The data show 60,000 to 85,000 clones, with 91% seen just once and 7.3% held by the top ten. Sequenced input: peripheral blood. These receptor sequences come from a man aged 40-49 years with COVID-19, enrolled during active disease. Each CDR3 is given with its conserved first and last residue. The D gene is left open where the match is weak. Not every row has a clone size; where given, it reads once, few, many or a size class.

d_gene: TRBD1
j_gene: TRBJ1-6
abundance: .
v_gene: TRBV27
CDR3aa: CASSKGDRDNSPLHF
CDR3nt: TGTGCCAGCAGTAAAGGGGACAGAGATAATTCACCCCTCCACTTT

d_gene: TRBD1
j_gene: TRBJ1-1
abundance: .
v_gene: TRBV5-1
CDR3aa: CASSSTGTGNLMNTEAFF
CDR3nt: TGCGCCAGCAGCTCCACCGGGACAGGGAACCTCATGAACACTGAAGCTTTCTTT

d_gene: TRBD2
j_gene: TRBJ2-5
abundance: .
v_gene: TRBV11-2
CDR3aa: CASSAAGGTQYF
CDR3nt: TGTGCCAGCTCCGCAGCGGGGGGGACCCAGTACTTC

d_gene: .
j_gene: TRBJ2-7
abundance: once
v_gene: TRBV7-2
CDR3aa: CASSIGPVTYEQYF
CDR3nt: TGTGCCAGCAGCATCGGTCCCGTTACGTACGAGCAGTACTTC

d_gene: TRBD1
j_gene: TRBJ1-2
abundance: .
v_gene: TRBV5-6
CDR3aa: CASSPRQGVYGYTF
CDR3nt: TGTGCCAGCAGCCCTAGACAGGGCGTGTATGGCTACACCTTC

d_gene: TRBD2
j_gene: TRBJ2-7
abundance: .
v_gene: TRBV5-6
CDR3aa: CASSLPPFGTSGDEQYF
CDR3nt: TGTGCCAGCAGCCTGCCCCCCTTTGGGACTAGCGGCGACGAGCAGTACTTC

d_gene: .
j_gene: TRBJ2-1
abundance: .
v_gene: TRBV15
CDR3aa: CATSRELAGAYNEQFF
CDR3nt: TGTGCCACCAGCAGAGAACTAGCCGGCGCCTACAATGAGCAGTTCTTC

d_gene: TRBD2
j_gene: TRBJ2-2
abundance: .
v_gene: TRBV7-7
CDR3aa: CASSFSGLGTGELFF
CDR3nt: TGTGCCAGCAGCTTTAGCGGGTTGGGCACCGGGGAGCTGTTTTTT

d_gene: TRBD1
j_gene: TRBJ1-1
abundance: .
v_gene: TRBV6-2/TRBV6-3
CDR3aa: CASSWTGVNTEAFF
CDR3nt: TGTGCCAGCAGTTGGACAGGAGTGAACACTGAAGCTTTCTTT

d_gene: .
j_gene: TRBJ1-5
abundance: .
v_gene: TRBV6-6
CDR3aa: CASTRRAANSNQPQHF
CDR3nt: TGTGCCAGCACCCGAAGAGCGGCAAATAGCAATCAGCCCCAGCATTTT

d_gene: TRBD1
j_gene: TRBJ1-5
abundance: .
v_gene: TRBV18
CDR3aa: CASSPQAQGAEPQHF
CDR3nt: TGTGCCAGCTCACCACAAGCACAGGGGGCTGAGCCCCAGCATTTT

d_gene: TRBD1
j_gene: TRBJ1-1
abundance: .
v_gene: TRBV5-4
CDR3aa: CASFRGTVNTEAFF
CDR3nt: TGTGCCAGCTTCCGGGGGACAGTCAACACTGAAGCTTTCTTT

d_gene: TRBD1
j_gene: TRBJ1-1
abundance: .
v_gene: TRBV7-9
CDR3aa: CASSPRTGGLNTEAFF
CDR3nt: TGTGCCAGCAGCCCCCGGACAGGGGGCCTGAACACTGAAGCTTTCTTT

d_gene: .
j_gene: TRBJ2-1
abundance: .
v_gene: TRBV29-1
CDR3aa: CSPTGGGEQFF
CDR3nt: TGCAGCCCAACGGGTGGAGGTGAGCAGTTCTTC

d_gene: .
j_gene: TRBJ1-4
abundance: .
v_gene: TRBV5-1
CDR3aa: CASSLRVDYNEKLFF
CDR3nt: TGCGCCAGCAGCTTGAGAGTAGACTATAATGAAAAACTGTTTTTT

d_gene: TRBD1
j_gene: TRBJ1-2
abundance: .
v_gene: TRBV6-4
CDR3aa: CASSDSFKGAPNGYTF
CDR3nt: TGTGCCAGCAGTGACTCATTTAAGGGGGCGCCGAATGGCTACACCTTC

d_gene: TRBD2
j_gene: TRBJ2-7
abundance: .
v_gene: TRBV6-5
CDR3aa: CASSSREGIAEQYF
CDR3nt: TGTGCCAGCAGTTCCCGGGAGGGAATCGCCGAGCAGTACTTC

d_gene: TRBD1
j_gene: TRBJ1-5
abundance: .
v_gene: TRBV5-4
CDR3aa: CASSLQGAGQPQHF
CDR3nt: TGTGCCAGCAGCTTACAGGGGGCCGGTCAGCCCCAGCATTTT

d_gene: .
j_gene: TRBJ2-2
abundance: .
v_gene: TRBV3-1/TRBV3-2
CDR3aa: CASTRNEGNTGELFF
CDR3nt: TGCGCCAGCACCCGAAACGAGGGAAACACCGGGGAGCTGTTTTTT

d_gene: .
j_gene: TRBJ2-2
abundance: .
v_gene: TRBV27
CDR3aa: CASSSLEADTGELFF
CDR3nt: TGTGCCAGCAGTTCCCTGGAGGCTGACACCGGGGAGCTGTTTTTT

d_gene: .
j_gene: TRBJ1-2
abundance: .
v_gene: TRBV19
CDR3aa: CASNGQSLSGYTF
CDR3nt: TGTGCCAGTAACGGACAGTCCCTCTCGGGCTACACCTTC

d_gene: .
j_gene: TRBJ2-1
abundance: .
v_gene: TRBV19
CDR3aa: CASSMTEGSEQFF
CDR3nt: TGTGCCAGTAGTATGACTGAGGGCAGTGAGCAGTTCTTC

d_gene: .
j_gene: TRBJ1-4
abundance: .
v_gene: TRBV5-1
CDR3aa: CASSESTGFNEKLFF
CDR3nt: TGCGCCAGCAGCGAGTCCACAGGGTTTAATGAAAAACTGTTTTTT

d_gene: .
j_gene: TRBJ2-3
abundance: .
v_gene: TRBV6-5
CDR3aa: CASSTSGSFTDTQYF
CDR3nt: TGTGCCAGCAGTACCTCTGGGAGTTTCACAGATACGCAGTATTTT

d_gene: TRBD2
j_gene: TRBJ2-3
abundance: once
v_gene: TRBV6-1
CDR3aa: CASSEIASGLVDTQYF
CDR3nt: TGTGCCAGCAGTGAAATCGCTAGCGGGCTGGTAGATACGCAGTATTTT

d_gene: .
j_gene: TRBJ1-2
abundance: .
v_gene: TRBV2
CDR3aa: CASKGDARTVGYTF
CDR3nt: TGTGCCAGCAAGGGGGACGCGAGGACGGTTGGCTACACCTTC

d_gene: .
j_gene: TRBJ1-5
abundance: .
v_gene: TRBV5-8
CDR3aa: CASSFGQGNQPQHF
CDR3nt: TGTGCCAGCAGCTTCGGTCAGGGGAATCAGCCCCAGCATTTT

d_gene: TRBD1
j_gene: TRBJ1-2
abundance: .
v_gene: TRBV6-4
CDR3aa: CASSAETGAARGSYTF
CDR3nt: TGTGCCAGCAGTGCCGAGACAGGGGCCGCCAGGGGAAGCTACACCTTC

d_gene: .
j_gene: TRBJ2-5
abundance: .
v_gene: TRBV5-1
CDR3aa: CASSLQGRQETQYF
CDR3nt: TGCGCCAGCAGCCTACAGGGCCGGCAAGAGACCCAGTACTTC

d_gene: .
j_gene: TRBJ2-1
abundance: .
v_gene: TRBV9
CDR3aa: CASSVSTGNNEQFF
CDR3nt: TGTGCCAGCAGCGTAAGTACGGGGAACAATGAGCAGTTCTTC

d_gene: .
j_gene: TRBJ2-6
abundance: .
v_gene: TRBV7-2
CDR3aa: CASSQTVSGANVLTF
CDR3nt: TGTGCCAGCAGTCAAACGGTCTCTGGGGCCAACGTCCTGACTTTC

d_gene: .
j_gene: TRBJ2-3
abundance: .
v_gene: TRBV2
CDR3aa: CASWAAHTDTQYF
CDR3nt: TGTGCCAGCTGGGCAGCCCACACAGATACGCAGTATTTT

d_gene: .
j_gene: TRBJ1-3
abundance: .
v_gene: TRBV5-1
CDR3aa: CASSLGHSESWNTIYF
CDR3nt: TGCGCCAGCAGCTTGGGCCACTCCGAGAGTTGGAACACCATATATTTT

d_gene: TRBD1
j_gene: TRBJ2-1
abundance: once
v_gene: TRBV27
CDR3aa: CASSRTGLTNEQFF
CDR3nt: TGTGCCAGCAGTCGGACAGGACTCACCAATGAGCAGTTCTTC

d_gene: TRBD1
j_gene: TRBJ2-3
abundance: .
v_gene: TRBV29-1
CDR3aa: CSVPLHRGGTDTQYF
CDR3nt: TGCAGCGTCCCGCTCCACAGGGGCGGCACAGATACGCAGTATTTT

d_gene: .
j_gene: TRBJ1-2
abundance: .
v_gene: TRBV30
CDR3aa: CAWSEGRDYGYTF
CDR3nt: TGTGCCTGGAGTGAGGGCAGGGACTATGGCTACACCTTC

d_gene: TRBD1
j_gene: TRBJ1-2
abundance: once
v_gene: TRBV7-9
CDR3aa: CASSQDRGLGGYTF
CDR3nt: TGTGCCAGCAGCCAAGACAGGGGCTTGGGGGGCTACACCTTC

d_gene: .
j_gene: TRBJ2-7
abundance: .
v_gene: TRBV5-6
CDR3aa: CASSSSGSSHEQYF
CDR3nt: TGTGCCAGCAGCTCCTCAGGATCCTCCCACGAGCAGTACTTC

d_gene: .
j_gene: TRBJ2-7
abundance: .
v_gene: TRBV6-5
CDR3aa: CASSYSRQGPYEQYF
CDR3nt: TGTGCCAGCAGTTACTCGAGGCAGGGGCCCTACGAGCAGTACTTC

d_gene: .
j_gene: TRBJ2-5
abundance: .
v_gene: TRBV19
CDR3aa: CASSIGRETEETQYF
CDR3nt: TGTGCCAGTAGTATAGGGAGGGAGACTGAGGAGACCCAGTACTTC

d_gene: .
j_gene: TRBJ2-5
abundance: .
v_gene: TRBV5-6
CDR3aa: CASSSYRASQETQYF
CDR3nt: TGTGCCAGCAGCTCCTACAGGGCCTCCCAAGAGACCCAGTACTTC

d_gene: .
j_gene: TRBJ2-3
abundance: .
v_gene: TRBV5-1
CDR3aa: CASSLQDSGTDTQYF
CDR3nt: TGCGCCAGCAGCTTGCAGGACTCCGGCACAGATACGCAGTATTTT

d_gene: TRBD2
j_gene: TRBJ2-2
abundance: .
v_gene: TRBV2
CDR3aa: CASSGTSGVDTGELFF
CDR3nt: TGTGCCAGCTCCGGGACTAGCGGGGTAGACACCGGGGAGCTGTTTTTT